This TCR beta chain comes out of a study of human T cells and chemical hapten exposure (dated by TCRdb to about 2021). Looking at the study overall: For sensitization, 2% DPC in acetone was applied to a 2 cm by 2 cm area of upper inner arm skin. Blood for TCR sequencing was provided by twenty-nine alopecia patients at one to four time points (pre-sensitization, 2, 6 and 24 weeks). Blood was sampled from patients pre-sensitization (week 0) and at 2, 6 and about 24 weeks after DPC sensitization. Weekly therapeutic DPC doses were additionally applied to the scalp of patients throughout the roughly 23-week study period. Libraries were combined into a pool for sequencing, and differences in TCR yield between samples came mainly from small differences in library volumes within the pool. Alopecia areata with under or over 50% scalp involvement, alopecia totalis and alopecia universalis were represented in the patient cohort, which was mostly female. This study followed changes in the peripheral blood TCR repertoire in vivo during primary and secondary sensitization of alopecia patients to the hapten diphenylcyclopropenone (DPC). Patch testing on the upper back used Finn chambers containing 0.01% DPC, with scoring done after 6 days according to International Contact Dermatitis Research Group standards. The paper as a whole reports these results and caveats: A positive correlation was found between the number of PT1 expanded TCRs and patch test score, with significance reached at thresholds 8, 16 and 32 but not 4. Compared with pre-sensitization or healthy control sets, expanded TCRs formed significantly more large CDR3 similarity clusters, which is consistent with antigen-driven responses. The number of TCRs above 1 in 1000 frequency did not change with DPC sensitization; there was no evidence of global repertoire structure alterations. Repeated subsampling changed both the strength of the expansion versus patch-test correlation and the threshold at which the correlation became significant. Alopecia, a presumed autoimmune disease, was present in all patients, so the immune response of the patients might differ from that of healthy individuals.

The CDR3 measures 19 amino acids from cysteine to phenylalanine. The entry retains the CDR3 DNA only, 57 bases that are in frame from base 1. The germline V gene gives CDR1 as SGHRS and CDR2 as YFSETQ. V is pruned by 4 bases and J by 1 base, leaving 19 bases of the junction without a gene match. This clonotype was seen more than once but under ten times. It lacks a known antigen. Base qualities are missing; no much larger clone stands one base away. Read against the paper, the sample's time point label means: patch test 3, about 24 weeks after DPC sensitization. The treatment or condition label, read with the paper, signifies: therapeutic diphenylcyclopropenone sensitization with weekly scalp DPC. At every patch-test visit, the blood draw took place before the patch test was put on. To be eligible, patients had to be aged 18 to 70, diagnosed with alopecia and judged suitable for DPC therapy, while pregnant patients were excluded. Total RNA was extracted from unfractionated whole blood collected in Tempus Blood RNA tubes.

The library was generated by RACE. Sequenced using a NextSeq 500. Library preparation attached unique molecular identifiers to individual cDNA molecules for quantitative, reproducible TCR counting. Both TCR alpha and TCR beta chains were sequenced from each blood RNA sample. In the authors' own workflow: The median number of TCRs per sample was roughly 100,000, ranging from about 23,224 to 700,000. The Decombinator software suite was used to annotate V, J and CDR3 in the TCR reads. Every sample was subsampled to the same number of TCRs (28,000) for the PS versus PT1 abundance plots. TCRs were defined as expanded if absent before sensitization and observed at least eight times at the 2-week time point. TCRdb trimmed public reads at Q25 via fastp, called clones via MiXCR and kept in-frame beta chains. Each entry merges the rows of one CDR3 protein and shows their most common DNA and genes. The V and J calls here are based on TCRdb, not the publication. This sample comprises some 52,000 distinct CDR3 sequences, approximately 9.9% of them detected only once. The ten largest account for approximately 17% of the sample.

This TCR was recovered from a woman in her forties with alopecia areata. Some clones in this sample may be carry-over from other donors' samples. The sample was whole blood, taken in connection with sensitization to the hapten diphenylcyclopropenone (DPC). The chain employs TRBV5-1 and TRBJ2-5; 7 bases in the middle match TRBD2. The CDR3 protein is CASSHGTTSFGSSQETQYF. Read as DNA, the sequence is TGCGCCAGCAGCCATGGGACGACTAGCTTCGGTTCGTCCCAAGAGACCCAGTACTTC.